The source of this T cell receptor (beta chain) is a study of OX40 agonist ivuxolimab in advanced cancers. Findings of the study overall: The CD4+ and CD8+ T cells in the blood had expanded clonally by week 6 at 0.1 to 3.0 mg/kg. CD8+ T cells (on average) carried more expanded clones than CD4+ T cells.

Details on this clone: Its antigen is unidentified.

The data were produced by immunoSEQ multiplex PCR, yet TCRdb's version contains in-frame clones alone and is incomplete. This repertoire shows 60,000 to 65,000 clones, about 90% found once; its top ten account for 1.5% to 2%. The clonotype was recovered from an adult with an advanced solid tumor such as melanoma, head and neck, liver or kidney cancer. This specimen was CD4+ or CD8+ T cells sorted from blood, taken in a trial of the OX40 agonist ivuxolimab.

Written as DNA, the CDR3 is TGTGCCATCAGTCTGGACCTCAATCAGCCCCAGCATTTT. Amino acid sequence: CAISLDLNQPQHF. The rearrangement joins TRBV10-3 to TRBJ1-5; D gene unclear. With 5 bases removed from V and 3 bases from J, the gap between germline ends came to 8 bases. The CDR3 runs to 13 residues. CDR1 and CDR2 (germline): ENHRY, SYGVKD.